This T cell receptor (beta chain) was captured by sequencing in a study of T cell repertoires in cytomegalovirus infection. This clonotype was seen repeatedly, ten times or more. A junction boundary mismatches the germline segment, possibly from a read error. The CDR3 totals 14 residues. TCRdb reanalysed the reads using MiXCR and keeps one entry per CDR3 protein. The sample lists approximately 320,000 distinct CDR3 sequences, more than 8% seen once, with 3.5% to 4.5% in the top ten. This receptor was obtained from a human donor in good health (CMV status not recorded). Some clones in this sample may be carry-over from other donors' samples. The gene calls are TRBV12-3 or TRBV12-4 and TRBJ2-5; TRBD2 agrees at 9 bases. Sequenced: PBMCs. This chain's CDR3 is CASRLAGAPRTQYF. The CDR3 DNA is TGTGCCAGCAGGTTAGCGGGAGCCCCGAGGACCCAGTACTTC.